The clone carrying this T cell receptor beta chain was found many times. Per the germline V gene, CDR1 is LNHDA and CDR2 is SQIVND (reference sequence). The CDR3 is 14 amino acids. The V and J ends lost 4 bases and 8 bases respectively, with 15 bases between them. This record comes from a study of neurological immune-mediated disorders. TCRdb reprocessed the 5' RACE reads with MiXCR, giving one entry per CDR3 protein. The repertoire holds around 94,000 distinct CDR3 sequences, with 3.5% as singletons. This TCR was recovered from a young woman with multiple sclerosis. The rearrangement links TRBV19 to TRBJ2-1; D may be TRBD1 or TRBD2 (5 bases each). The sample taken for sequencing was PBMCs. The CDR3 protein is CASSTLGTTDEQFF. CDR3 sequence (DNA): TGTGCCAGTAGTACTCTCGGGACCACGGATGAGCAGTTCTTC.